This TCR beta chain was retrieved from a study of human T cells and chemical hapten exposure. Across the whole study: The scalp of each patient received a weekly diphenylcyclopropenone dose for the full roughly 25-week study.

The length of the CDR3 is 16 residues. The V gene's germline CDR1 is DFQATT and CDR2 SNEGSKA (reference sequence). J lost 2 bases, V lost 3 bases, and 6 bases had no gene match. The time point is: patch test 3, about 24 weeks after DPC sensitization. Noted treatment: therapeutic diphenylcyclopropenone sensitization with weekly scalp DPC. A few counts support this clonotype. TCRdb re-called the RACE reads with MiXCR, one entry per CDR3 protein. The sample yields over 55,000 distinct CDR3 sequences, roughly 12% seen once. This sequence joins TRBV20-1 and TRBJ2-1, with 11 bases fitting TRBD2. This sequence was found in a man aged 30-40 years with alopecia areata. Some clones in this sample may be carry-over from other donors' samples. Here the sequenced sample was whole blood, taken in connection with sensitization to the hapten diphenylcyclopropenone (DPC). For the CDR3, the DNA is TGCAGTGCTAGTTCACTAGCGGGGGCGACCTACAATGAGCAGTTCTTC. Translation gives CSASSLAGATYNEQFF.